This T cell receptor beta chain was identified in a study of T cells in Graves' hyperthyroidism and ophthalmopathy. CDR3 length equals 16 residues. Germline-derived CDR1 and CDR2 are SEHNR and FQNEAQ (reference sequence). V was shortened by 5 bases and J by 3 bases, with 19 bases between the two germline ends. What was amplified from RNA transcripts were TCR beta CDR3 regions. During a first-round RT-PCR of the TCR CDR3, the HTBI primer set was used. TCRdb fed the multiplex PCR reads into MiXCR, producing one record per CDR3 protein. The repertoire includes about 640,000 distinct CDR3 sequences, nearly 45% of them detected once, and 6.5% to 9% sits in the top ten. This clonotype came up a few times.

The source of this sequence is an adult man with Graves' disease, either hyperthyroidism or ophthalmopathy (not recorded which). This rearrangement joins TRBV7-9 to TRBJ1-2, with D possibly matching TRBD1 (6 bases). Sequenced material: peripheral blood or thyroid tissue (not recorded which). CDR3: CASSPGQGPSDYGYTF. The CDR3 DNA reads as TGTGCCAGCAGCCCGGGACAAGGACCGTCTGACTATGGCTACACCTTC.